This record looks at one T cell receptor (beta chain) sequence and its context. Its antigen is still unknown. Treatment reported: oral pan-JAK inhibitor, 5-10 mg twice daily. Samples from alopecia areata patients were lesional scalp punch biopsies and peripheral blood. This record belongs to a study of CD8+ T cells in alopecia areata. In the study overall: The SALT score measured affected scalp surface percentage in treated patients.

V lost 2 bases to trimming and J lost 0 bases, with 11 bases between them. From germline, CDR1 is MNHNY and CDR2 SVGAGI (reference sequence). The CDR3 loop spans 15 amino acids. The sequencing template was cDNA reverse transcribed from extracted RNA. TCRdb's copy holds only in-frame clones and misses some; the assay was immunoSEQ multiplex PCR. Found here are under 200,000 clones, 50% to 65% of them singletons; the top ten hold more than 13%. Study conclusions and caveats: Association of baseline CD8+ expansion with response is uncertain owing to one nonresponder.

Sequences were derived from CD4+ T cells sorted from blood, sampled at week 24, from a patient treated with tofacitinib. The receptor comes from a human donor with alopecia areata. The V and J genes are TRBV6-6 and TRBJ2-7; the D gene is possibly TRBD1 (6 bases). Here the CDR3 reads CASSYVDRTSYEQYF. CDR3 nucleotides: TGTGCCAGCAGTTACGTAGACAGGACCTCCTACGAGCAGTACTTC.